A selection of T cell receptor beta chains follows, all from one sample in a study of human T cells and chemical hapten exposure. MiXCR, run by TCRdb on the RACE reads, gives a single entry per CDR3 protein. The sample includes 340,000 or so distinct CDR3 sequences, 5.5% to 8% of them seen just once. The specimen comprised whole blood, sampled in connection with sensitization to the hapten diphenylcyclopropenone (DPC). All receptors come from a woman aged 18-35 years with alopecia areata. Some clones in this sample may be carry-over from other donors' samples. The CDR3 runs from the conserved cysteine through the conserved F or W. The D gene is left open where the match is weak. Expanded clones get a size class; other rows say once, few or many, or leave the size out.

J: TRBJ1-2
V: TRBV29-1
D: -
size: few
DNA: TGCAGCGCTGCGGGGGTAGTGCCTAACTATGGCTACACCTTC
CDR3: CSAAGVVPNYGYTF

J: TRBJ2-3
V: TRBV12-3/TRBV12-4
D: -
size: many
DNA: TGTGCCAGCACCCCTGCTTCTAGCACAGATACGCAGTATTTT
CDR3: CASTPASSTDTQYF

J: TRBJ2-3
V: TRBV5-1
D: -
size: few
DNA: TGCGCCAGCAGCTTACGTTCTTTCACAGATACGCAGTATTTT
CDR3: CASSLRSFTDTQYF

J: TRBJ2-7
V: TRBV5-1
D: TRBD1
size: few
DNA: TGCGCCAGCAGCTATGACAGGGACTCCTACGAGCAGTACTTC
CDR3: CASSYDRDSYEQYF

J: TRBJ2-3
V: TRBV9
D: -
size: -
DNA: TGTGCCAGCAGCGGGTCCGGGTCAGATACGCAGTATTTT
CDR3: CASSGSGSDTQYF

J: TRBJ1-5
V: TRBV29-1
D: -
size: many
DNA: TGCAGCGTTGCGGTCGGGGGTGTAAGTCAGCCCCAGCATTTT
CDR3: CSVAVGGVSQPQHF

J: TRBJ1-5
V: TRBV16
D: -
size: -
DNA: TGTACGGTTAGACGGATCTATAGCAATCAGCCCCAGCATTTT
CDR3: CTVRRIYSNQPQHF

J: TRBJ1-1
V: TRBV7-2
D: -
size: many
DNA: TGTGCCAGCAGCTTCTCAGCTGTCGTGAACACTGAAGCTTTCTTT
CDR3: CASSFSAVVNTEAFF

J: TRBJ2-3
V: TRBV20-1
D: -
size: many
DNA: TGCAGTGCTAGTCAGGGCAGCACAGATACGCAGTATTTT
CDR3: CSASQGSTDTQYF

J: TRBJ2-6
V: TRBV4-2
D: TRBD1
size: -
DNA: TGTGCCAGCAGCCAAGGACAGGGGGCTGGGGCCAACGTCCTGACTTTC
CDR3: CASSQGQGAGANVLTF

J: TRBJ1-1
V: TRBV10-3
D: -
size: few
DNA: TGTGCCGCGGCTCCCCTTCTTCAGTTGAACACTGAAGCTTTCTTT
CDR3: CAAAPLLQLNTEAFF

J: TRBJ1-5
V: TRBV6-6
D: -
size: many
DNA: TGTGCCAGCAGTTATGGGGGAAAGGGTCAGCCCCAGCATTTT
CDR3: CASSYGGKGQPQHF

J: TRBJ2-7
V: TRBV5-1
D: -
size: many
DNA: TGCGCCAGCAGCTTGGTCGGAGGACGCTCGGGCATCTCCTACGAGCAGTACTTC
CDR3: CASSLVGGRSGISYEQYF

J: TRBJ2-3
V: TRBV15
D: TRBD1
size: many
DNA: TGTGCCACCAGCCGACCCGTGACAGGGGGCGCAAATACGCAGTATTTT
CDR3: CATSRPVTGGANTQYF

J: TRBJ2-7
V: TRBV2
D: -
size: few
DNA: TGTGCCAGCACTACCATAGACTACGAGCAGTACTTC
CDR3: CASTTIDYEQYF

J: TRBJ2-5
V: TRBV2
D: -
size: -
DNA: TGTGCCAGCAGTCTTTCGACCCAGTACTTC
CDR3: CASSLSTQYF

J: TRBJ2-1
V: TRBV20-1
D: -
size: many
DNA: TGCAGTGCTAGAGCCGGGACTTCATACAATGAGCAGTTCTTC
CDR3: CSARAGTSYNEQFF

J: TRBJ2-1
V: TRBV6-5
D: TRBD2
size: few
DNA: TGTGCCAGCAGGCCTACTAGCGGGGGAAAGTATGAGCAGTTCTTC
CDR3: CASRPTSGGKYEQFF

J: TRBJ1-3
V: TRBV4-2
D: -
size: many
DNA: TGTGCCAGCAATGAGGCCTCTGGAAACACCATATATTTT
CDR3: CASNEASGNTIYF

J: TRBJ1-5
V: TRBV6-5
D: -
size: few
DNA: TGTGCCAGCAGTTACTCCAGGGTTCAGCCCCAGCATTTT
CDR3: CASSYSRVQPQHF

J: TRBJ2-7
V: TRBV12-3/TRBV12-4
D: -
size: many
DNA: TGTGCCAGCAGTTTAGGCAGAGCCGAGCAGTACTTC
CDR3: CASSLGRAEQYF

J: TRBJ2-3
V: TRBV9
D: -
size: few
DNA: TGTGCCAGCAGCGTATCGGGGCCCGGCACAGATACGCAGTATTTT
CDR3: CASSVSGPGTDTQYF

J: TRBJ2-1
V: TRBV19
D: -
size: many
DNA: TGTGCCAGTAGTCCGACTAGTGGGTACAATGAGCAGTTCTTC
CDR3: CASSPTSGYNEQFF

J: TRBJ2-6
V: TRBV7-3
D: -
size: many
DNA: TGTGCCAGCAGCTGGGCTTCCTTCTCTGGGGCCAACGTCCTGACTTTC
CDR3: CASSWASFSGANVLTF

J: TRBJ1-6
V: TRBV20-1
D: TRBD1
size: many
DNA: TGCAGTGCTAGAGACCCGAAGGGGGCGGATTCACCCCTCCACTTT
CDR3: CSARDPKGADSPLHF

J: TRBJ2-6
V: TRBV2
D: -
size: -
DNA: TGTGCCAGCAGCAGGGGCTCGGGGGCCAACGTCCTGACTTTC
CDR3: CASSRGSGANVLTF

J: TRBJ1-1
V: TRBV5-5
D: TRBD1
size: many
DNA: TGTGCCAGCAGCTTGTTGGGACAGGGAGCGTCTGAAGCTTTCTTT
CDR3: CASSLLGQGASEAFF

J: TRBJ2-1
V: TRBV3-1
D: -
size: many
DNA: TGTGCCAGCAGCCAAGATCTTCGGGGGAGCTCCTACAATGAGCAGTTCTTC
CDR3: CASSQDLRGSSYNEQFF

J: TRBJ2-7
V: TRBV20-1
D: -
size: few
DNA: TGCAGTGCTATACCGGAGGAGCAGTACTTC
CDR3: CSAIPEEQYF